The sequence of this T cell receptor (beta chain) was determined in a study of control samples from healthy donors and cancer patients (dated by TCRdb to the early 2020s). Regarding this clone: Its antigen remains unidentified. Base qualities are not recorded, but no much larger clone differs from it by a single base.

The CDR3 runs 14 residues from the cysteine to the phenylalanine. Here the CDR3 DNA is all that survives: 42 bases in frame from base 1. Trimming leaves V shorter by 8 bases and J shorter by 6 bases, with the junction holding 7 bases beyond the gene matches. As encoded in the germline V gene, CDR1 is ENHRY while CDR2 is SYGVKD. Receptor libraries were prepared by the immunoSEQ multiplex PCR assay. Here the immuneACCESS table is served through TCRdb, limited to in-frame sequences with V and J called. Missing clones are a known gap in these copies; in checked studies unresolved V genes cover under half, and the rest lacks a known reason. The table for this sample lists approximately 88,000 clones; 90% to 95% of them were counted only once. The top ten clones comprise over 0.75% of the sample.

This sequence uses TRBV10-3 and TRBJ2-3; 11 central nucleotides agree with TRBD1. This clonotype was sampled from a woman younger than 45 in good health. Material: blood. The sequenced DNA: TGTGCCATCGGCCGCGGGACAGGGGGGGATACGCAGTATTTT. Translated, this is CAIGRGTGGDTQYF.